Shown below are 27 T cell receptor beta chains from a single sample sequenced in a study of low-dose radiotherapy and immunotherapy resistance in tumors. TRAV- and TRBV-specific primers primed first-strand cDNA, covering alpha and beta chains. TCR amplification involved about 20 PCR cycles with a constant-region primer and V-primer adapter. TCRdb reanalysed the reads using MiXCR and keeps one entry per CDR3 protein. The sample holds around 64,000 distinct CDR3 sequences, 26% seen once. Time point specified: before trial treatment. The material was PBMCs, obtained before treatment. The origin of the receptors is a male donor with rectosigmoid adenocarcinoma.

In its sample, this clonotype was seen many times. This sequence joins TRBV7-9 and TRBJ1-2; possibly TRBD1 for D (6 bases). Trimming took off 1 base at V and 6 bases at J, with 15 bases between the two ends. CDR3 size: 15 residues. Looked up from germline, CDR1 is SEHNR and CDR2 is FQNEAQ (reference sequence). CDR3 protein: CASSLGSVQGDGYTF. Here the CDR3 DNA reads TGTGCCAGCAGCTTAGGCTCGGTACAGGGAGATGGCTACACCTTC.

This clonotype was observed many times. The CDR3 here is CASSQTSGGDDTQYF. CDR3 DNA: TGTGCCAGCAGCCAGACTAGCGGGGGAGATGATACGCAGTATTTT. The chain carries TRBV7-9 and TRBJ2-3, with TRBD2 matching over 12 bases. CDR1 SEHNR and CDR2 FQNEAQ come from the germline V gene (reference sequence). This CDR3 comprises 15 residues. V lost 5 bases to trimming and J lost 6 bases; unmatched junction nucleotides: 6.

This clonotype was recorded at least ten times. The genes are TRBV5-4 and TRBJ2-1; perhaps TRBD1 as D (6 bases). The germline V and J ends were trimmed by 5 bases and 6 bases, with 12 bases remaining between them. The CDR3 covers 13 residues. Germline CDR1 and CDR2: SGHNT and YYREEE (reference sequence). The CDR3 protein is CASRTDSFNEQFF. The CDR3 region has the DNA TGTGCCAGCAGGACGGACAGCTTCAATGAGCAGTTCTTC. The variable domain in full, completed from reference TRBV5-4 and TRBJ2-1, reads ETGVTQSPTHLIKTRGQQVTLRCSSQSGHNTVSWYQQALGQGPQFIFQYYREEENGRGNFPPRFSGLQFPNYSSELNVNALELDDSALYLCASRTDSFNEQFFGPGTRLTVL.

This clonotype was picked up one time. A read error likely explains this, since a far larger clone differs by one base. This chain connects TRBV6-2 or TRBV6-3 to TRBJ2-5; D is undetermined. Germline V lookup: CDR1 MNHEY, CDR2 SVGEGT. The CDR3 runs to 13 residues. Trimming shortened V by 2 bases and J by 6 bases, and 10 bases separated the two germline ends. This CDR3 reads CASSYRVGKTQYF. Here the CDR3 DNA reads TGTGCCAGCAGTTACAGGGTGGGGAAGACCCAGTACTTC.

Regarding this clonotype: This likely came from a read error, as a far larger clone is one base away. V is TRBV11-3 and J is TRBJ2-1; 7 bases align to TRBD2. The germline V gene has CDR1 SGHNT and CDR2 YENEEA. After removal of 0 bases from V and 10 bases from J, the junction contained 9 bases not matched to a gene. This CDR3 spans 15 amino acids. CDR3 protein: CASSLDGSGDYEQFF. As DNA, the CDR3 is TGTGCCAGCAGCTTAGATGGGTCGGGGGACTACGAGCAGTTCTTC. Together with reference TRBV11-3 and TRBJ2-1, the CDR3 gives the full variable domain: EAGVVQSPRYKIIEKKQPVAFWCNPISGHNTLYWYLQNLGQGPELLIRYENEEAVDDSQLPKDRFSAERLKGVDSTLKIQPAELGDSAVYLCASSLDGSGDYEQFFGPGTRLTVL.

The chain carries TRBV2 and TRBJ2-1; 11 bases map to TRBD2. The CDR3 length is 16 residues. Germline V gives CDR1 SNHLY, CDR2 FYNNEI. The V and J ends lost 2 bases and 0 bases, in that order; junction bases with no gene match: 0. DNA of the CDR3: TGTGCCAGCAGTGAACTAGCGGGAGGCTCCTACAATGAGCAGTTCTTC. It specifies CASSELAGGSYNEQFF.

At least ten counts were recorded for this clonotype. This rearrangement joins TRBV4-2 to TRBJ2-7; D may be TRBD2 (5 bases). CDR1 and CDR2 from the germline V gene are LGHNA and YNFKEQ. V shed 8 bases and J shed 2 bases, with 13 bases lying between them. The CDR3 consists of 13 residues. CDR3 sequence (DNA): TGTGCCAGCGGAGAGGACTTAACCTACGAGCAGTACTTC. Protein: CASGEDLTYEQYF.

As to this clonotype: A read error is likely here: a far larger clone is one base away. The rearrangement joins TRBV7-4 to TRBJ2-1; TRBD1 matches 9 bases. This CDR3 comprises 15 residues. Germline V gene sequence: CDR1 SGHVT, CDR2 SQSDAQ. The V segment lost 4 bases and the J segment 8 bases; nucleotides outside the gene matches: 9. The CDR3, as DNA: TGTGCCAGCAGCTGGGCGGGACAGGGTACCGATGAGCAGTTCTTC. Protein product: CASSWAGQGTDEQFF.

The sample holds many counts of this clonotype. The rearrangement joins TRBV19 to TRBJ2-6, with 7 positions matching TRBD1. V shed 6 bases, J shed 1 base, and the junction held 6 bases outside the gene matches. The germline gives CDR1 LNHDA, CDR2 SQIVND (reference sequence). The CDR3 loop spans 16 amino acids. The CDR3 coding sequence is TGTGCCAGTAGGATACAGGGGACGTCTGGGGCCAACGTCCTGACTTTC. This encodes CASRIQGTSGANVLTF.

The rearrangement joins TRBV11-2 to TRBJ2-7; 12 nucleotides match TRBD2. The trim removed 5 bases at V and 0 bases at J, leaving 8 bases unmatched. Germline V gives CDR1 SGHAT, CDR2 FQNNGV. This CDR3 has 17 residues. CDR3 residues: CASSKGLAGFSSYEQYF. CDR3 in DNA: TGTGCCAGCAGCAAAGGACTAGCGGGATTTAGCTCCTACGAGCAGTACTTC. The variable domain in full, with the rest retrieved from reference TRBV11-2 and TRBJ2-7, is EAGVAQSPRYKIIEKRQSVAFWCNPISGHATLYWYQQILGQGPKLLIQFQNNGVVDDSQLPKDRFSAERLKGVDSTLKIQPAKLEDSAVYLCASSKGLAGFSSYEQYFGPGTRLTVT.

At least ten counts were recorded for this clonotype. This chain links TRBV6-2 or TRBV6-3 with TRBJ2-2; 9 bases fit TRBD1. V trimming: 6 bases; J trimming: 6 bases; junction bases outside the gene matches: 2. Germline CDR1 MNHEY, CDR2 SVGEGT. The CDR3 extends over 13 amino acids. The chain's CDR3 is CASRRQGAGELFF. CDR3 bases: TGTGCCAGCAGACGACAGGGGGCCGGGGAGCTGTTTTTT.

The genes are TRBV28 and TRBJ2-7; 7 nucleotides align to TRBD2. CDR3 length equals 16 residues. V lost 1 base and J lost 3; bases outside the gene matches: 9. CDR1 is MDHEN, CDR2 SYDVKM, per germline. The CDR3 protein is CASSLSGGKGVYEQYF. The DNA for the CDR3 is TGTGCCAGCAGTTTATCGGGGGGAAAAGGGGTCTACGAGCAGTACTTC.

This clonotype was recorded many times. CDR3 sequence (DNA): TGTGCCAGCAGCTTGGCGGGACTAGCGGGAGGGTCCCACAATGAGCAGTTCTTC. Protein product: CASSLAGLAGGSHNEQFF. This chain joins TRBV7-2 and TRBJ2-1; the match to TRBD2 covers 16 bases. The CDR3 extends over 18 amino acids. The V gene's germline CDR1 is SGHTA and CDR2 FQGNSA. V shed 3 bases, J shed 5 bases, and the junction held 7 bases outside the gene matches.

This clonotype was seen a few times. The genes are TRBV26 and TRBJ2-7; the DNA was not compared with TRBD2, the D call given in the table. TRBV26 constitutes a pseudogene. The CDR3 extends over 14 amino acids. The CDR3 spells CASSPAGVSYEQYF. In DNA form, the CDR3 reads TGTGCCAGCAGCCCGGCGGGAGTGTCCTACGAGCAGTACTTC.

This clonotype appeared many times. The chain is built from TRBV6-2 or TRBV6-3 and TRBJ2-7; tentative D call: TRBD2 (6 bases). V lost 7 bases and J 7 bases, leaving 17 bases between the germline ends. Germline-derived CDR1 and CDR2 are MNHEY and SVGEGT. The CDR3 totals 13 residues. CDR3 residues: CASNWAIAGEQYF. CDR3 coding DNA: TGTGCCAGCAATTGGGCGATCGCGGGAGAGCAGTACTTC.

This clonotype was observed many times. CDR3: CASSLGPLQSTDTQYF. The DNA for the CDR3 is TGTGCCAGCAGTTTGGGGCCGCTTCAATCCACAGATACGCAGTATTTT. This chain joins TRBV27 and TRBJ2-3; weak D call: TRBD1 (5 bases). From germline, CDR1 is MNHEY and CDR2 SMNVEV (reference sequence). V was shortened by 3 bases and J by 2 bases, with 15 bases between the two germline ends. The CDR3 has 16 residues.

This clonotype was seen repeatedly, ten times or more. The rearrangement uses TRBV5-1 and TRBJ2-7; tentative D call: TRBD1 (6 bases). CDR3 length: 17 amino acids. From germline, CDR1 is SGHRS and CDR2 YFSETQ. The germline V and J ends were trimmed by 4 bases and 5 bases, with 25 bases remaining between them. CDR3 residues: CASSPGLTLQGSDEQYF. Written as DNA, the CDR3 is TGCGCCAGCAGCCCGGGGCTGACCTTACAGGGTTCTGACGAGCAGTACTTC. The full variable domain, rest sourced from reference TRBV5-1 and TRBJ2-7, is KAGVTQTPRYLIKTRGQQVTLSCSPISGHRSVSWYQQTPGQGLQFLFEYFSETQRNKGNFPGRFSGRQFSNSRSEMNVSTLELGDSALYLCASSPGLTLQGSDEQYFGPGTRLTVT.

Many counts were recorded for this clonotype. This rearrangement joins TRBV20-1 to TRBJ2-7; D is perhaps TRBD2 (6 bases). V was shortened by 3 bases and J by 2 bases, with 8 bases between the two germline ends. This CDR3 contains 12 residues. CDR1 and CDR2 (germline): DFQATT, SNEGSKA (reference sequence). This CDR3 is CSASGGAYEQYF. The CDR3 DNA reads TGCAGTGCTAGTGGAGGGGCCTACGAGCAGTACTTC.

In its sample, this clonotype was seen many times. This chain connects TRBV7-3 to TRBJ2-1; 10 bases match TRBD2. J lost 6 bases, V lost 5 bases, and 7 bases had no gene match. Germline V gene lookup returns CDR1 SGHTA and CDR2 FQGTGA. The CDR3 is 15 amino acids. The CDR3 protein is CASSATSGAGNEQFF. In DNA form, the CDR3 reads TGTGCCAGCAGCGCAACTAGCGGGGCCGGCAATGAGCAGTTCTTC.

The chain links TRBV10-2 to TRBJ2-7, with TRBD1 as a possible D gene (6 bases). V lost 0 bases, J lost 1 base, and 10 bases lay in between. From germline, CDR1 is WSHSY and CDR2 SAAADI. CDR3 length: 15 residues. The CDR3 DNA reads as TGCGCCAGCAGTGAGTCCAGCGGACAGTCCTACGAGCAGTACTTC. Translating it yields CASSESSGQSYEQYF.

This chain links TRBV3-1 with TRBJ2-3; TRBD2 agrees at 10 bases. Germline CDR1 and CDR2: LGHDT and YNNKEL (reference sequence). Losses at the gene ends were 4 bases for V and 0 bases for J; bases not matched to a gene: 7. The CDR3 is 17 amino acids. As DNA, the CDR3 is TGTGCCAGCAGCCGACTAGCGGGCATTACTAGCACAGATACGCAGTATTTT. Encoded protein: CASSRLAGITSTDTQYF.

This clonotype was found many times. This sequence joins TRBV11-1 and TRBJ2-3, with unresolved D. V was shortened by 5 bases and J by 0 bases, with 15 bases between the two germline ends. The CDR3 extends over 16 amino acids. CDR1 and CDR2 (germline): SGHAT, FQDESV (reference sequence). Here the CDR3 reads CASSVTPRQSTDTQYF. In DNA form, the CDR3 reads TGTGCCAGCAGCGTTACCCCTAGGCAAAGCACAGATACGCAGTATTTT.

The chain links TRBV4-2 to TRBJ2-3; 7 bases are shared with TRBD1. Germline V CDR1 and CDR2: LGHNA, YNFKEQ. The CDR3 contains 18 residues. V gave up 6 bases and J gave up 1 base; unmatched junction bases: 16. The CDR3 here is CASSFFIGGGRGTDTQYF. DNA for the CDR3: TGTGCCAGCAGTTTTTTTATAGGGGGCGGAAGGGGCACAGATACGCAGTATTTT.

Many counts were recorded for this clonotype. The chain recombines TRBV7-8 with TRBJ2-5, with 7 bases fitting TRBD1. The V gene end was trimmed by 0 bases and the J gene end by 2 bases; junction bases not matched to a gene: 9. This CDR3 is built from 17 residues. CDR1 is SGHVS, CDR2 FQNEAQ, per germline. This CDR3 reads CASSLAFEGQVQETQYF. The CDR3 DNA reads TGTGCCAGCAGCTTAGCGTTCGAAGGACAGGTTCAAGAGACCCAGTACTTC.

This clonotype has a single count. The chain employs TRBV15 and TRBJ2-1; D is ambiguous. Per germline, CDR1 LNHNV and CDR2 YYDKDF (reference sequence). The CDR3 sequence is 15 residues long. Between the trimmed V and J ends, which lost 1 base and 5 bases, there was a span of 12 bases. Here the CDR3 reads CATSRARTLHNEQFF. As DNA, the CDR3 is TGTGCCACCAGCAGAGCTAGGACCCTCCACAATGAGCAGTTCTTC.

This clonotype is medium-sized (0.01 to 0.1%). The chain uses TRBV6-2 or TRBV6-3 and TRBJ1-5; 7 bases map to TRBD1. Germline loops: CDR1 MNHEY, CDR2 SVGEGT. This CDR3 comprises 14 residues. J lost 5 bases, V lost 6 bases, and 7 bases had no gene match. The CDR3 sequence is CASRPQGPDQPQHF. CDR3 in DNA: TGTGCCAGCAGACCACAGGGGCCGGATCAGCCCCAGCATTTT.

CDR3 nucleotides: TGTGCCAGCAGTAAAATCAGCGGGAGGTTAGAGACCCAGTACTTC. Its protein is CASSKISGRLETQYF. The V call is TRBV28, the J call TRBJ2-5; 9 nucleotides match TRBD2. Germline V gene lookup returns CDR1 MDHEN and CDR2 SYDVKM. V was pared by 5 bases and J by 4 bases, with 8 bases of the junction left unmatched. The CDR3 has 15 amino acids.